This is a list of T cell receptor beta chains from one sample in a study of patients and donors after allogeneic stem cell transplantation. TCRdb passed the RT-PCR reads through MiXCR, listing each CDR3 protein once. There are about 230,000 distinct CDR3 sequences in the sample; roughly an eighth occur only once, and 9.5% to 13% lies in the top ten. The sequenced sample was blood, either unsorted or a sorted T cell fraction (not recorded which). The receptors were sampled from a human donor who was either an allogeneic HSCT recipient or a stem cell or donor lymphocyte infusion donor (not recorded which). It is not recorded whose cells these are; they may come from a transplant donor. Both conserved end residues are part of each CDR3. Fields, in order: V gene, clone size, CDR3 length, D gene, J gene, CDR3 protein, CDR3 DNA. A D gene is named only where the DNA matches it firmly. Size is stated for part of the rows, as once, few or many counts, or as a class when the clone is expanded.

TRBV19	NA	13	NA	TRBJ2-1	CASSPRTTGEQFF	TGTGCCAGTAGTCCCAGGACTACCGGTGAGCAGTTCTTC
TRBV6-1	many	15	TRBD1	TRBJ1-1	CASRPRQGGNTEAFF	TGTGCCAGCAGGCCCCGACAGGGCGGGAACACTGAAGCTTTCTTT
TRBV6-1	few	14	TRBD1	TRBJ1-1	CASSETGQVLEAFF	TGTGCCAGCAGTGAAACCGGACAGGTCCTAGAAGCTTTCTTT
TRBV9	NA	18	NA	TRBJ2-5	CASSVGVSGTAARETQYF	TGTGCCAGCAGCGTAGGGGTATCTGGGACCGCCGCCAGGGAGACCCAGTACTTC
TRBV5-4	NA	17	TRBD2	TRBJ2-7	CASSLKRLAGAYDEQYF	TGTGCCAGCAGCTTGAAACGACTAGCGGGAGCCTATGACGAGCAGTACTTC
TRBV12-3/TRBV12-4	medium-sized	12	NA	TRBJ2-7	CASGPGAYEQYF	TGTGCCAGCGGGCCAGGGGCCTACGAGCAGTACTTC
TRBV3-1	many	14	NA	TRBJ2-1	CASSPIRTRGGAFF	TGTGCCAGCAGCCCCATACGGACTAGGGGGGGGGCGTTCTTC
TRBV5-1	NA	18	TRBD2	TRBJ2-1	CASSYPSRTSGDYNEQFF	TGCGCCAGCAGCTACCCGTCCCGGACTAGCGGGGATTACAATGAGCAGTTCTTC
TRBV5-1	few	13	NA	TRBJ1-6	CASSSALNSPLHF	TGCGCCAGCAGCTCAGCCCTTAATTCACCCCTCCACTTT
TRBV6-2/TRBV6-3	NA	13	NA	TRBJ1-2	CASREGGRDGYTF	TGTGCCAGCAGGGAGGGAGGACGAGATGGCTACACCTTC
TRBV20-1	NA	13	NA	TRBJ2-7	CSARSNTGNEQYF	TGCAGTGCTAGATCCAACACAGGGAACGAGCAGTACTTC
TRBV2	few	16	NA	TRBJ1-6	CASSGNTGPYNSPLHF	TGTGCCAGCAGTGGCAACACCGGACCCTATAATTCACCCCTCCACTTT
TRBV29-1	many	14	NA	TRBJ1-1	CSGSVDILNTEAFF	TGCAGCGGTTCCGTGGACATCCTGAACACTGAAGCTTTCTTT
TRBV19	few	16	NA	TRBJ1-5	CASTLRGARGNQPQHF	TGTGCCAGTACCCTCCGGGGGGCCCGGGGCAATCAGCCCCAGCATTTT
TRBV18	NA	14	NA	TRBJ2-7	CASSPNRRSYEQYF	TGTGCCAGCTCACCGAACAGGCGATCCTACGAGCAGTACTTC
TRBV15	many	14	TRBD1	TRBJ1-4	CATSTPTGYEKLFF	TGTGCCACCAGCACACCGACAGGGTATGAAAAACTGTTTTTT
TRBV28	many	15	NA	TRBJ2-7	CASSPTGPISYEQYF	TGTGCCAGCAGCCCTACAGGCCCTATCTCCTACGAGCAGTACTTC
TRBV3-1	few	17	TRBD2	TRBJ2-7	CASSQDLRLAGPYEQYF	TGTGCCAGCAGCCAAGATCTCCGGCTAGCGGGGCCCTACGAGCAGTACTTC
TRBV10-3	NA	15	NA	TRBJ2-1	CAITNNRVSYNEQFF	TGTGCCATCACTAATAACAGGGTTAGTTACAATGAGCAGTTCTTC
TRBV5-4	NA	13	NA	TRBJ2-2	CASSPGTTGELFF	TGTGCCAGCAGCCCTGGGACAACCGGGGAGCTGTTTTTT
TRBV7-2	many	13	TRBD1	TRBJ1-5	CASSSDRVRPQHF	TGTGCCAGCAGCTCAGACAGGGTGAGACCCCAGCATTTT
TRBV29-1	few	11	NA	TRBJ1-1	CSVLALSEAFF	TGCAGCGTCCTAGCATTGAGTGAAGCTTTCTTT
TRBV3-1	many	16	NA	TRBJ2-5	CASSQVSAGIQETQYF	TGTGCCAGCAGCCAAGTTTCCGCGGGGATCCAAGAGACCCAGTACTTC
TRBV7-8	many	18	NA	TRBJ1-2	CASSLVSLTPLENYGYTF	TGTGCCAGCAGCTTAGTGAGTTTGACTCCACTTGAAAACTATGGCTACACCTTC
TRBV3-1	NA	13	NA	TRBJ2-2	CASSQGRGGELFF	TGCGCCAGCAGCCAAGGACGGGGCGGGGAGCTGTTTTTT